This T cell receptor beta chain was profiled in a study of Graves' ophthalmopathy and Graves' hyperthyroidism. This clonotype occurred a few times. The antigen is unknown. Investigators amplified TCR beta CDR3 regions from RNA transcripts. HTBI primers were used in a first-round RT-PCR, which preceded a second-round multiplex PCR. TCRdb fed the multiplex PCR reads into MiXCR, producing one record per CDR3 protein. The sample carries approximately 1.2 million distinct CDR3 sequences, about 36% recorded once. Hyperthyroidism was new, under 2 months, in patients aged 18 to 65. Exclusion criteria comprised other autoimmune diseases, uncontrolled infections, pregnancy or lactation in patients. Whole-study findings and limits: Most clonotypes expanded in thyroid above 0.001 frequency were present in blood too. The model's ophthalmopathy progression predictions had less than 71% sensitivity and 72% to 75% specificity.

Trimming left V 3 bases short and J 5 bases short, with 13 bases between. There are 14 residues in the CDR3. Germline-derived CDR1 and CDR2 are SGHVS and FQNEAQ. The receptor was isolated from an adult man with Graves' hyperthyroidism. Sequenced input: peripheral blood or thyroid tissue (not recorded which). This chain uses TRBV7-8 with TRBJ1-2; possible D gene TRBD1, 6 bases. CDR3 sequence: CASSFKTGAYGYTF. For the CDR3, the DNA is TGTGCCAGCAGCTTCAAAACGGGGGCTTATGGCTACACCTTC.